The rows below give T cell receptor beta chains drawn from one sample of a study of blood T cell repertoires in COVID-19. The repertoire was sequenced with immunoSEQ multiplex PCR; TCRdb's copy has only in-frame clones and lacks some. The table records 100,000 to 120,000 clones, approximately 70% of them present only once. The sample consisted of peripheral blood. These receptors were taken from a woman aged 60 to 75 with acute or convalescent COVID-19. Both conserved end residues are part of each CDR3.

j_call: TRBJ1-2
v_call: TRBV4-3
cdr3_aa: CASSQVLQGSGGYTF

j_call: TRBJ1-6
v_call: TRBV3-1/TRBV3-2
cdr3_aa: CASSLSLQFFSPLHF

j_call: TRBJ1-2
v_call: TRBV7-6
cdr3_aa: CASSLDRGGGYGYTF

j_call: TRBJ2-2
v_call: TRBV12-5
cdr3_aa: CASGLGQGTGELFF

j_call: TRBJ2-7
v_call: TRBV7-9
cdr3_aa: CASSSPKSPAGPYEQYF

j_call: TRBJ1-1
v_call: TRBV4-3
cdr3_aa: CASSQDMGGPEAFF

j_call: TRBJ2-7
v_call: TRBV19
cdr3_aa: CASSRNAGKSIYEQYF

j_call: TRBJ2-1
v_call: TRBV28
cdr3_aa: CASRVLAGNNEQFF

j_call: TRBJ1-2
v_call: TRBV3-1/TRBV3-2
cdr3_aa: CASSQGAGYGYTF

j_call: TRBJ2-2
v_call: TRBV5-1
cdr3_aa: CASSSPGSYTGELFF

j_call: TRBJ2-5
v_call: TRBV5-1
cdr3_aa: CASSDNRDQETQYF

j_call: TRBJ2-7
v_call: TRBV5-1
cdr3_aa: CASSYRTSGGSYEQYF

j_call: TRBJ1-2
v_call: TRBV30
cdr3_aa: CAWRAAGNYGYTF

j_call: TRBJ1-2
v_call: TRBV29-1
cdr3_aa: CSVGTQPGGYGYTF

j_call: TRBJ1-4
v_call: TRBV7-9
cdr3_aa: CASSLGTGLTEKLFF

j_call: TRBJ2-3
v_call: TRBV3-1/TRBV3-2
cdr3_aa: CASSRLAGGSTDTQYF

j_call: TRBJ1-2
v_call: TRBV30
cdr3_aa: CAWSSQDRGPWGYTF

j_call: TRBJ2-1
v_call: TRBV7-3
cdr3_aa: CASSPPGTSGVGEQFF

j_call: TRBJ1-5
v_call: TRBV12-5
cdr3_aa: CASGWGPNQPQHF

j_call: TRBJ1-5
v_call: TRBV19
cdr3_aa: CASSPQGTSNQPQHF

j_call: TRBJ1-4
v_call: TRBV19
cdr3_aa: CASNPTGNEKLFF

j_call: TRBJ1-2
v_call: TRBV19
cdr3_aa: CASREQGMDYGYTF

j_call: TRBJ2-7
v_call: TRBV19
cdr3_aa: CASSIPGTGSYEQYF

j_call: TRBJ2-3
v_call: TRBV5-1
cdr3_aa: CASGEGAQFPDTQYF

j_call: TRBJ2-6
v_call: TRBV18
cdr3_aa: CASSPQGFGANVLTF

j_call: TRBJ2-7
v_call: TRBV6-2/TRBV6-3
cdr3_aa: CASSYATGGPYEQYF

j_call: TRBJ2-3
v_call: TRBV19
cdr3_aa: CASSRAGISFTDTQYF

j_call: TRBJ1-4
v_call: TRBV24-1
cdr3_aa: CATSDLGTGDEKLFF

j_call: TRBJ1-2
v_call: TRBV3-1/TRBV3-2
cdr3_aa: CASSPSGQGANYGYTF